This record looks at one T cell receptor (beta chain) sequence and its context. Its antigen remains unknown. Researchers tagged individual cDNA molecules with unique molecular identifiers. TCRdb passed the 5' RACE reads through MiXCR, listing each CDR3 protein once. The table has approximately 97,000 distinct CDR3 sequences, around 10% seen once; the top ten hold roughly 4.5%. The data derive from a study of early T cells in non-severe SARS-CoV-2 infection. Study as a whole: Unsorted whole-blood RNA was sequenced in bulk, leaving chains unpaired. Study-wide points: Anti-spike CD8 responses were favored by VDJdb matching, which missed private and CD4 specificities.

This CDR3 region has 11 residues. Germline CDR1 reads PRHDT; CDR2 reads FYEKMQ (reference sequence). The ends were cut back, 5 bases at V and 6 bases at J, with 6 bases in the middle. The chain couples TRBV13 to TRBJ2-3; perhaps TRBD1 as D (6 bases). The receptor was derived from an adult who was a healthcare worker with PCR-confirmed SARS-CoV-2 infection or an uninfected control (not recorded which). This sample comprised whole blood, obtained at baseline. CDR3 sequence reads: CASSRGDTQYF. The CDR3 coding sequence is TGTGCCAGCAGCAGGGGGGATACGCAGTATTTT. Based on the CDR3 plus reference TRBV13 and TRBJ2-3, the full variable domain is AAGVIQSPRHLIKEKRETATLKCYPIPRHDTVYWYQQGPGQDPQFLISFYEKMQSDKGSIPDRFSAQQFSDYHSELNMSSLELGDSALYFCASSRGDTQYFGPGTRLTVL.